This TCR beta chain emerged from a study of T-cell memory formation after mild COVID-19. Deletions cut 4 bases from V and 9 bases from J, with 14 bases between. This CDR3 spans 13 amino acids. Germline lookup yields CDR1 SGHKS and CDR2 YYEKEE (reference sequence). Via MiXCR, TCRdb re-called the 5' RACE reads, giving one row per CDR3 protein. The table records 300,000 to 350,000 distinct CDR3 sequences, 10% to 15% of them present only once. In this sample, this clonotype turned up a few times. The chain carries TRBV5-5 and TRBJ2-1; D call uncertain. The sequence came from a man between 18 and 29 years old who had mild COVID-19 (a few samples of this study predate the infection). Cell type and time point are not known. Sequencing was done on a sample of PBMCs or a T cell subset sorted from them (not recorded which). The CDR3 region has the DNA TGTGCCAGCAGCGTGGTTGGGGTAGGTGAGCAGTTCTTC. Protein product: CASSVVGVGEQFF.